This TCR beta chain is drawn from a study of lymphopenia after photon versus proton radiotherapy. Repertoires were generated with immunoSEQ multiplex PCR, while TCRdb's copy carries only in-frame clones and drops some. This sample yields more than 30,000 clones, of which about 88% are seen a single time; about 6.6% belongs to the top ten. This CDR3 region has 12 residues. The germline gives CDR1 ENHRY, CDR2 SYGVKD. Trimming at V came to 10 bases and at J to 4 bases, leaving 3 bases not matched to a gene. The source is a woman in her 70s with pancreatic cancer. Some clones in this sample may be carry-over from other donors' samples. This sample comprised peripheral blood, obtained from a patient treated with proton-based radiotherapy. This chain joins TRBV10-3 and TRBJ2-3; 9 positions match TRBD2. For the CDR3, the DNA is TGTGCCAGTAGCGGGAGCCCAGATACGCAGTATTTT. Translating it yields CASSGSPDTQYF.